Each of the 23 T cell receptor beta chains below was sequenced from the same sample in a study of shared clonotypes between healthy human individuals. Some clones are missing from TCRdb's copy, which holds only in-frame ones; the method was immunoSEQ multiplex PCR. The table has approximately 720,000 clones, approximately 75% seen once. Specimen: memory CD4+ T cells sorted from blood. Subset denoted: CD45RA-negative fraction. These receptors originate from a woman between 25 and 40 years old in good health.

About this clone: At the DNA level, this CDR3 is encoded by other sequences in the same sample as well. This chain joins TRBV6-6 and TRBJ1-4; the D is unclear. The germline CDR1 and CDR2 sequences are MNHNY and SVGAGI (reference sequence). The CDR3 is 13 amino acids. The V end lost 2 bases, the J end lost 8 bases, and 9 bases lay between the germline ends. DNA for the CDR3: TGTGCCAGCAGTTACAGTTTTCGAGAAAAACTGTTTTTT. It codes for CASSYSFREKLFF.

This chain uses TRBV6-4 with TRBJ1-2; D unresolved. V was pared by 3 bases and J by 7 bases, with 9 bases between. CDR3 length: 12 amino acids. CDR1 MRHNA and CDR2 SNTAGT come from the germline V gene. DNA of the CDR3: TGTGCCAGCAGTGAGGGCAGCCTTGGCTACACCTTC. It codes for CASSEGSLGYTF.

The chain employs TRBV7-5 and TRBJ2-7; the D call TRBD1 from the table was never checked on the DNA. TRBV7-5 is tagged as a pseudogene. The CDR3 covers 20 residues. The CDR3, as DNA: TGTGTCAGAAGCTTAGTCGCCGGGACAGGCGGCGTCCCAGCTACGATTGAGCAGTACTTC. Residues: CVRSLVAGTGGVPATIEQYF.

The CDR3 region is CASRGRDSNQPQHF. Here the CDR3 DNA reads TGTGCCAGCAGAGGACGGGATAGCAATCAGCCCCAGCATTTT. The V and J genes are TRBV7-8 and TRBJ1-5; D not resolved. The V end was cut by 6 bases, the J end by 0 bases, with 9 bases between. CDR3 length: 14 amino acids. Germline loops: CDR1 SGHVS, CDR2 FQNEAQ. The whole variable domain, remainder taken from reference TRBV7-8 and TRBJ1-5, is GAGVSQSPRYKVAKRGQDVALRCDPISGHVSLFWYQQALGQGPEFLTYFQNEAQLDKSGLPSDRFFAERPEGSVSTLKIQRTQQEDSAVYLCASRGRDSNQPQHFGDGTRLSIL.

The V gene is TRBV12-2, the J gene TRBJ1-4. TRBV12-2 is a listed pseudogene. The CDR3 length is 15 residues. The CDR3 nucleotides read TGTGCAAGTCGCCCGAGCCGGGGAGGAGATGAAAAACTGTTTTTT. It yields the protein CASRPSRGGDEKLFF.

The chain combines TRBV14 with TRBJ2-3; D is uncertain. CDR3 length equals 14 residues. Trimming pared 4 bases from V and 0 bases from J, leaving 8 bases between. Germline V gene sequence: CDR1 SGHDN, CDR2 FVKESK. For the CDR3, the DNA is TGTGCCAGCAGCCGGCGCGGCAGCACAGATACGCAGTATTTT. Translated, it gives CASSRRGSTDTQYF.

The V and J genes are TRBV6-1 and TRBJ2-7, with TRBD2 as a possible D gene (7 bases). This CDR3 spans 15 amino acids. V was cut by 6 bases and J by 2 bases, with 17 bases left in between. Germline loops: CDR1 MNHNS, CDR2 SASEGT. The CDR3 nucleotides are TGTGCCAGCAGCGTCCTACAGGGAGGGCCCTACGAGCAGTACTTC. Translated: CASSVLQGGPYEQYF.

This chain links TRBV5-4 with TRBJ1-2, with a weak D call TRBD1 (6 bases). The V and J ends lost 0 bases and 8 bases respectively, with 17 bases between them. Germline CDR1 and CDR2: SGHNT and YYREEE (reference sequence). The CDR3 totals 15 residues. The CDR3 loop is CASSLALTGPGGYTF. CDR3 in DNA: TGTGCCAGCAGCTTGGCCCTCACAGGGCCGGGGGGCTACACCTTC.

The DNA for the CDR3 is TGTGCCAGCAGCCGTACCCCCGGCGGGAGTGGTTACAATGAGCAGTTCTTC. Its protein is CASSRTPGGSGYNEQFF. The chain is built from TRBV7-8 and TRBJ2-1; 7 nucleotides line up with TRBD2. This CDR3 region has 17 residues. V lost 5 bases and J lost 4; bases outside the gene matches: 14. The germline gives CDR1 SGHVS, CDR2 FQNEAQ.

The rearrangement joins TRBV27 to TRBJ2-2; D gene uncertain. Per germline, CDR1 MNHEY and CDR2 SMNVEV (reference sequence). The CDR3 loop spans 14 amino acids. Trimming removed 6 bases from V and 1 base from J, with 9 bases in between. This chain's CDR3 is CASRPALNTGELFF. The CDR3 bases are TGTGCCAGCAGACCAGCGCTGAACACCGGGGAGCTGTTTTTT.

The genes are TRBV6-1 and TRBJ1-1; 11 bases are a match to TRBD1. The germline V gene has CDR1 MNHNS and CDR2 SASEGT. This CDR3 contains 15 residues. V gave up 5 bases and J gave up 10 bases; unmatched junction bases: 12. CDR3 in DNA: TGTGCCAGCAGTCCCCGGACAGGGGGCGAGTATAGAGCTTTCTTT. As protein: CASSPRTGGEYRAFF.

V is TRBV7-2 and J is TRBJ1-2, with TRBD1 matching 9 bases. With 8 bases clipped from V and 8 bases from J, the junction kept 9 bases outside the gene matches. The V gene's germline CDR1 is SGHTA and CDR2 FQGNSA. This CDR3 spans 13 amino acids. The DNA of the CDR3 is TGTGCCAGCTGGGACAGGGTGGATGGCGGCTACACCTTC. It encodes CASWDRVDGGYTF.

This sequence joins TRBV2 and TRBJ1-1; the D is unclear. The germline CDR1 and CDR2 sequences are SNHLY and FYNNEI. V was cut by 5 bases and J by 0 bases, with 7 bases left in between. The CDR3 runs to 13 residues. DNA for the CDR3: TGTGCCAGCAGTATAGAAGTGAACACTGAAGCTTTCTTT. Its translation: CASSIEVNTEAFF.

The J gene is TRBJ1-2, the V gene TRBV5-6; 7 bases line up with TRBD1. Unmatched junction bases numbered 8, after V lost 4 bases and J lost 8 bases. Germline values: CDR1 SGHDT, CDR2 YYEEEE. This CDR3 spans 13 amino acids. Written as DNA, the CDR3 is TGTGCCAGCAGCCCCCCGGACAGGAGGGGCTACACCTTC. Translated, it gives CASSPPDRRGYTF.

This clone came up many times. The V call is TRBV6-4, the J call TRBJ2-2, with D unclear. This CDR3 contains 15 residues. V was cut by 6 bases and J by 3 bases, with 14 bases left in between. Per the germline V gene, CDR1 is MRHNA and CDR2 is SNTAGT. CDR3 protein: CASRTDSSDTGELFF. Here the CDR3 DNA reads TGTGCCAGCAGAACAGACTCGAGTGACACCGGGGAGCTGTTTTTT.

About this clone: The sample carries other DNA sequences with the same CDR3. V usage is TRBV7-9 and J usage is TRBJ1-5, with a weak D call TRBD1 (5 bases). CDR1 and CDR2 from the germline V gene are SEHNR and FQNEAQ (reference sequence). The ends were cut back, 5 bases at V and 2 bases at J, with 10 bases in the middle. The CDR3 is 14 residues long. As DNA, the CDR3 is TGTGCCAGCAGCCTTGAAGGGGGCAATCAGCCCCAGCATTTT. As protein: CASSLEGGNQPQHF.

Only one count was recorded for this clone. The chain is built from TRBV25-1 and TRBJ2-2; 7 nucleotides line up with TRBD1. The CDR3 contains 15 residues. V shed 7 bases, J shed 6 bases, and the junction held 11 bases outside the gene matches. The germline CDR1 and CDR2 sequences are MGHDK and SYGVNS. This CDR3 reads CASTSDRDGSGELFF. The CDR3 region has the DNA TGTGCCAGCACATCTGACAGGGACGGGTCCGGGGAGCTGTTTTTT.

The chain recombines TRBV27 with TRBJ2-7, with D hard to call. From germline, CDR1 is MNHEY and CDR2 SMNVEV (reference sequence). This CDR3 is built from 12 residues. With 6 bases removed from V and 7 bases from J, the gap between germline ends came to 13 bases. CDR3 in amino acids: CASRNGHREQYF. CDR3 DNA: TGTGCCAGCAGGAACGGCCATAGGGAGCAGTACTTC.

This clone was seen a handful of times. The chain uses TRBV10-2 and TRBJ2-7, with 7 bases fitting TRBD1. V lost 6 bases, J lost 6 bases, and 14 bases stayed unmatched. Germline loops: CDR1 WSHSY, CDR2 SAAADI. The CDR3 totals 15 residues. The CDR3 sequence: CASRKPGTVPSEQYF. CDR3 DNA: TGCGCCAGCAGAAAACCCGGGACAGTTCCCAGCGAGCAGTACTTC.

This chain uses TRBV29-1 with TRBJ2-7; 11 nucleotides match TRBD2. Germline V lookup: CDR1 SQVTM, CDR2 ANQGSEA. The CDR3 length is 15 residues. The V segment lost 6 bases and the J segment 4 bases; nucleotides outside the gene matches: 11. CDR3: CSVLGLTSGSYEQYF. CDR3 in DNA: TGCAGCGTACTCGGGTTAACTAGCGGGAGTTACGAGCAGTACTTC.

CDR3 loop: CASKNRGRETQYF. The CDR3 coding sequence is TGTGCCAGCAAGAACAGGGGGCGAGAGACCCAGTACTTC. V usage is TRBV27 and J usage is TRBJ2-5; 9 nucleotides match TRBD1. The germline gives CDR1 MNHEY, CDR2 SMNVEV (reference sequence). V lost 7 bases and J lost 4; bases outside the gene matches: 4. This CDR3 region has 13 residues.

This clone was counted a single time. V gene TRBV6-1 combines with J gene TRBJ1-2; TRBD1 might be the D (6 bases). The germline CDR1 and CDR2 sequences are MNHNS and SASEGT. The V end lost 4 bases, the J end lost 6 bases, and 15 bases lay between the germline ends. The CDR3 is made up of 14 amino acids. CDR3 protein: CASSVRGARDGYTF. The CDR3 nucleotides read TGTGCCAGCAGTGTTCGGGGGGCGCGAGATGGCTACACCTTC.

This chain joins TRBV7-8 and TRBJ1-2; possible D gene TRBD1, 5 bases. The CDR3 extends over 14 amino acids. CDR1 and CDR2 from the germline V gene are SGHVS and FQNEAQ. V lost 5 bases to trimming and J lost 7 bases, with 17 bases between them. This chain's CDR3 is CASSHQGAGGGYTF. In nucleotides, the CDR3 is TGTGCCAGCAGCCATCAAGGGGCCGGGGGTGGCTACACCTTC.